This T cell receptor (beta chain) was found in a study of blood T cell repertoires in COVID-19. At the level of the study: T cells, B-cell-depleted T cells, or PBMCs provided the cDNA or gDNA that served as material.

Trimming took 5 bases from V and 0 from J; bases not matched to a gene: 4. The germline V gene has CDR1 SEHNR and CDR2 FQNEAQ (reference sequence). This CDR3 contains 16 residues. In the original processing: Reference gene primer amplification gave estimated nucleated cell counts. Clones were sequenced by immunoSEQ multiplex PCR, and TCRdb holds only the in-frame ones, with some missing. V and J calls and clone size follow that table, whereas D and trimming were derived from the DNA. The table records 55,000 to 75,000 clones, around 84% of them present only once. The receptor's source is a human donor with active COVID-19. The donor label of this sample is uncertain. The sequencing sample was made of peripheral blood. The chain couples TRBV7-9 to TRBJ2-1, with 10 nucleotides matching TRBD1. CDR3 bases: TGTGCCAGCAGCCCGACAGGGGGCGCCTCCTACAATGAGCAGTTCTTC. It translates to CASSPTGGASYNEQFF.